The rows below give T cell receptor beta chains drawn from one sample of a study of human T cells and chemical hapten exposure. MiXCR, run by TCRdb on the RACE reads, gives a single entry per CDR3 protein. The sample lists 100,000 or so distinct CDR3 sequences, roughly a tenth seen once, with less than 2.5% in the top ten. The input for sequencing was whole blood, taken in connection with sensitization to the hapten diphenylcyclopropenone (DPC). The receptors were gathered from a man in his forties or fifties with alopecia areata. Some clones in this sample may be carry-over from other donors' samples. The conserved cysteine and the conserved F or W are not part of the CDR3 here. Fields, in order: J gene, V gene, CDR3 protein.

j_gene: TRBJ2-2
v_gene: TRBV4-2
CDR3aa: ASSQATGELF

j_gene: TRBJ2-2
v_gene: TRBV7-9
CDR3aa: ASSRVVSGELF

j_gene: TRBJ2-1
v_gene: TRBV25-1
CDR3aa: ASRAGGRDSRGGEQF

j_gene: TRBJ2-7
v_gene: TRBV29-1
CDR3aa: SVGTSTHYEQY

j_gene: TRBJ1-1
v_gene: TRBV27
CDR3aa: ASSLRTANTEAF

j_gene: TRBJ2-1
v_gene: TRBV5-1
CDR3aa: ASSQGLIPSSYNEQF

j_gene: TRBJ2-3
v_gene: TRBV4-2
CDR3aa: ASSQRTADTQY

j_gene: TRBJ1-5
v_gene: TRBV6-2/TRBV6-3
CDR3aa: ASNLGRNQPQH

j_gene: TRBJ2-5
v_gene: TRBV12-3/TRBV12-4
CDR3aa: ASSLQGGETQY

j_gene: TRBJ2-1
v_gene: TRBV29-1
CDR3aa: SVELGTSGVNEQF

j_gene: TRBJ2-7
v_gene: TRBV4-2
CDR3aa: ASSLSGREGI

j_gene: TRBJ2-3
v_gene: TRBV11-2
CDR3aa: ASSLGTTTDTQY

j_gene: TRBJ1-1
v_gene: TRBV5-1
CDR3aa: ASSIGREMNTEAF

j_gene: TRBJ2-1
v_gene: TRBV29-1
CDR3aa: SATSGRAEGYYNEQF

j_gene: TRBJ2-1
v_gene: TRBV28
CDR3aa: ASSFLAGGSEQF

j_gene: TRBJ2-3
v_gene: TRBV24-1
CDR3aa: ATGSTTDTQY

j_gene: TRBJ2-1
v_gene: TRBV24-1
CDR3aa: ATSVTSGTIDEQF

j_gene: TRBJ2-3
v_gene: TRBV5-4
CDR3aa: ASSLYTPGTDTQY

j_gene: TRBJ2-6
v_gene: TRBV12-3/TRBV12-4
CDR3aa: ASSLEIPGANVLT

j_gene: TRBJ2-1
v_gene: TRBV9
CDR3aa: ASSVVAGGCDEQF

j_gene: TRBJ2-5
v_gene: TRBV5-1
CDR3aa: ASSLAGASGQETQY

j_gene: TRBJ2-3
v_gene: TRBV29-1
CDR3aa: SVDDSGGTDTQY

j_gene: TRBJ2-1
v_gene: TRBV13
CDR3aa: ASSSARVFNEQF

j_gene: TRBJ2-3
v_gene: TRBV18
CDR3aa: ASSPVAGGTDTQY

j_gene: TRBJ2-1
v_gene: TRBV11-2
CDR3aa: ASSLRGETSGSFVRAYNEQF

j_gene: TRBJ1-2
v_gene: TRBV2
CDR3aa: ASRHYGYT

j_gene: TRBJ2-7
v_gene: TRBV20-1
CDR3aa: SARGLGTSGGQTYEQY

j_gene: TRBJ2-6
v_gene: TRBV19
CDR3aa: ASSIERAGGANVLT

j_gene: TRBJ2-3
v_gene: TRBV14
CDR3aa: ASSQDILGGTDTQY

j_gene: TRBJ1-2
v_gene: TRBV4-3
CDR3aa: ASSQDSGGDYGYT

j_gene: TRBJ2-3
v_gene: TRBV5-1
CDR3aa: ASSTGRTSGSGGTDTQY

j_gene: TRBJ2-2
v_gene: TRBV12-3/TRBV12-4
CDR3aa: ASTKAVTGELF

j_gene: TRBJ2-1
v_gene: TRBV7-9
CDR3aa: ASRPTGRLWDEQF

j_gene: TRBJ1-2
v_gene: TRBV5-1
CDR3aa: ASSLGDRDYGYT

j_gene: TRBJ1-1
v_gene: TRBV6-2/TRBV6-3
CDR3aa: ASRNAGESTEAF

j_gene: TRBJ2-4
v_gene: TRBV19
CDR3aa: ASKGTAAKNIQY

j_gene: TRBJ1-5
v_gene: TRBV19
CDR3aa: ASTTPGSRAQPQH

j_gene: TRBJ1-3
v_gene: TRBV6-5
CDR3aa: ASSRTGVNSGNTIY

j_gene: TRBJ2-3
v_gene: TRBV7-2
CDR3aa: ASSLGEGQDTQY

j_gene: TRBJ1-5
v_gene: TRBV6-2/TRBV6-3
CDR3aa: ASSYSPGQNQPQH

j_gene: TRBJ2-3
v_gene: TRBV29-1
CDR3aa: SVEDGTDTQY

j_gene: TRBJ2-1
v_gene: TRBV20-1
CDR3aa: SASVRTYNEQF

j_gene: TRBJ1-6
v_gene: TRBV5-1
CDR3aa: ASSLSTENSPLH